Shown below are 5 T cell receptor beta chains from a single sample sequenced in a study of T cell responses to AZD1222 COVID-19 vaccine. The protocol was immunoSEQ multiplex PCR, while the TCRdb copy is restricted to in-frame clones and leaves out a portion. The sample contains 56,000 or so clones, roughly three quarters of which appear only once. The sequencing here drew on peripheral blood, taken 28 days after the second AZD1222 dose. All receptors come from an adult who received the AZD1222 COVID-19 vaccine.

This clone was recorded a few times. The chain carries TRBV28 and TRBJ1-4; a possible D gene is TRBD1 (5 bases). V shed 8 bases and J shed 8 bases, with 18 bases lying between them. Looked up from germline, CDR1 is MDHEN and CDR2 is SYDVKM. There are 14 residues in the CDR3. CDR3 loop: CASRRGSINEKLFF. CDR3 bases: TGTGCCAGCCGTCGGGGGAGTATAAACGAAAAACTGTTTTTT.

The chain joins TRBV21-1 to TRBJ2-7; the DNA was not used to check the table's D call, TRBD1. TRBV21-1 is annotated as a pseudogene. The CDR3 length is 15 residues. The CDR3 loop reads CASSKAFRGGYEQYV. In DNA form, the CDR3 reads TGTGCCAGCAGCAAAGCATTCAGGGGCGGCTACGAGCAGTACGTC.

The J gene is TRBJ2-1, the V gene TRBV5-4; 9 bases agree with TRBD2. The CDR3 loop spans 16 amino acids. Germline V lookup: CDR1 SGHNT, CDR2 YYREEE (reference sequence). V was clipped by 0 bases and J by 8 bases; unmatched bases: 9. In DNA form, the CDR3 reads TGTGCCAGCAGCTTGGGCGGGACTAGCAGGCTCCATGAGCAGTTCTTC. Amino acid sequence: CASSLGGTSRLHEQFF.

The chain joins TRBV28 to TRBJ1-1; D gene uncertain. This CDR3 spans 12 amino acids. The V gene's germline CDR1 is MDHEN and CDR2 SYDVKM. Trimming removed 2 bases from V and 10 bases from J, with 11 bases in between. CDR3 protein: CASSLSGISAFF. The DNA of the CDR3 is TGTGCCAGCAGTTTAAGTGGAATTTCAGCTTTCTTT.

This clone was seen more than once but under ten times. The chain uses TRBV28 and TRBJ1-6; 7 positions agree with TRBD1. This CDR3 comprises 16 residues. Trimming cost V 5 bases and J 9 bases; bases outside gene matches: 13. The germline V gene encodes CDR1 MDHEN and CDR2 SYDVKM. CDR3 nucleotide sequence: TGTGCCAGCAGTGCCCTGGGACAGTCCCGGGCTTCACCCCTCCACTTT. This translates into CASSALGQSRASPLHF.